This T cell receptor beta chain emerged from a study of T cell responses to AZD1222 COVID-19 vaccine. TCRdb's copy holds only in-frame clones and misses some; the assay was immunoSEQ multiplex PCR. The profile shows 75,000 to 90,000 clones, roughly 90% of them singletons. V shed 5 bases and J shed 4 bases, with 3 bases lying between them. CDR1 and CDR2 (germline): PRHDT, FYEKMQ (reference sequence). The CDR3 extends over 12 amino acids. The study's findings and limits: White British ancestry dominated among donors, who included more females, and clonal diversity was possibly underestimated. Among those given AZD1222, only five to seven were seropositive at baseline.

On this clone: Its antigen is unidentified.

The specimen comprised peripheral blood, sampled on day 0 of AZD1222 vaccination. This clonotype was obtained from an adult in good health. This chain links TRBV13 with TRBJ1-6; no clear D. CDR3 nucleotide sequence: TGTGCCAGCAGCCGATATAATTCACCCCTCCACTTT. It codes for CASSRYNSPLHF.